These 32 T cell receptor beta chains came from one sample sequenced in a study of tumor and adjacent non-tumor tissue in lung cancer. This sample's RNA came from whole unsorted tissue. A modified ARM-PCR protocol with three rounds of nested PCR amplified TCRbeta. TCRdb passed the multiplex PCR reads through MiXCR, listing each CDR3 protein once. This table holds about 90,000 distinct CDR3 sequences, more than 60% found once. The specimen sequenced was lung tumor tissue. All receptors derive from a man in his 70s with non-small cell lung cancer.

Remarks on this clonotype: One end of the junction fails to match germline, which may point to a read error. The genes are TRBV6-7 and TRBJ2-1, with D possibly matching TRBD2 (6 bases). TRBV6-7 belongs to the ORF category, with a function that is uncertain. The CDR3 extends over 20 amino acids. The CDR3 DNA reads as TGTGCCAGCAGTTACTCAGACACGCGAACGGGCCTAGCGTCGGTGTACGAGCAGTTGTTC. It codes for CASSYSDTRTGLASVYEQLF.

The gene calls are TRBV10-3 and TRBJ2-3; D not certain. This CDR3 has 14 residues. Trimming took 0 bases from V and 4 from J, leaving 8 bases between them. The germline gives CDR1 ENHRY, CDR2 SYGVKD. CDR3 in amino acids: CAISESGLSDTQYF. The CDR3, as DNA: TGTGCCATCAGTGAGTCAGGGCTCTCAGATACGCAGTATTTT.

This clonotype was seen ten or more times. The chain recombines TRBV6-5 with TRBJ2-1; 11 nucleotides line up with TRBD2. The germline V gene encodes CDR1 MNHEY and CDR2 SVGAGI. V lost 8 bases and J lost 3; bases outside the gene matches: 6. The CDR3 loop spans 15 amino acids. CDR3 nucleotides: TGTGCCAGCGCATCCGGGACTAGCGGCTACAATGAGCAGTTCTTC. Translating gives CASASGTSGYNEQFF.

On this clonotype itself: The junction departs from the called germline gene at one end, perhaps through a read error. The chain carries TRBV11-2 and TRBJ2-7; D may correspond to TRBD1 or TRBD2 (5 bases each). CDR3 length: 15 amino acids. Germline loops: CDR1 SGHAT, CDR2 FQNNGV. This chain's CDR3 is CANSSGVPGPYEQYF. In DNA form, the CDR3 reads TGTGCCAACAGCTCCGGGGTTCCAGGGCCATACGAGCAGTACTTC.

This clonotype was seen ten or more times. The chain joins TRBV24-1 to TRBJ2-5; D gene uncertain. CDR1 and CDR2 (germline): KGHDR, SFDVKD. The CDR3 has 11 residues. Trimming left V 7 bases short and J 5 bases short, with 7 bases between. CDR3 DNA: TGTGCCACCAGGCCCTCCGAGACCCAGTACTTC. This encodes CATRPSETQYF.

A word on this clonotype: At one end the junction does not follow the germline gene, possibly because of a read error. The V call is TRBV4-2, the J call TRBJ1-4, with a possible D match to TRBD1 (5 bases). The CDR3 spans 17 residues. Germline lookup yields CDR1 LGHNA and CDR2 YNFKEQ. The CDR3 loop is CASSQGAQHATNGKLFF. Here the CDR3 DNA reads TGTGCCAGTAGCCAAGGGGCACAGCATGCAACTAATGGAAAACTGTTTTTT.

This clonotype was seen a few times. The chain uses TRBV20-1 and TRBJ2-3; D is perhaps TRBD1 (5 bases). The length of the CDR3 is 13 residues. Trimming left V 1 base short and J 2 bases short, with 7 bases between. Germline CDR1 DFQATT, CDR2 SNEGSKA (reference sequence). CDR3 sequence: CSARGQFTDTQYF. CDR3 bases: TGCAGTGCTAGAGGACAGTTCACAGATACGCAGTATTTT.

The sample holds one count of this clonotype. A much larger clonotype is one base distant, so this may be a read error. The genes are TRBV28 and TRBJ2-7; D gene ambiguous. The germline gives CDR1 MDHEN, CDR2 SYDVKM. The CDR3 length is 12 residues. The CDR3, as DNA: TGTGCCTGCACAACATACACCTACGAGCAGCACTTC. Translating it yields CACTTYTYEQHF.

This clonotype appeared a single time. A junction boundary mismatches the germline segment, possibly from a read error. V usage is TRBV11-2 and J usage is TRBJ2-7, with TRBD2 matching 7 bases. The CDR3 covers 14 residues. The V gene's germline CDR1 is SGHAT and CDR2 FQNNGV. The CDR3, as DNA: TGTGCCTGCAGCACCGGACTAGTCTCCTACGAGCAGTACTTC. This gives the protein CACSTGLVSYEQYF.

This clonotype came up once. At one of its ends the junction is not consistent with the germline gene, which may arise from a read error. CDR3 in amino acids: CASSLANRVTGELFF. CDR3 nucleotide sequence: TGTGCCAGTAGCTTAGCGAATAGGGTCACCGGGGAGCTGTTTTTT. This chain joins TRBV11-2 and TRBJ2-2, with D perhaps TRBD2 (5 bases). This CDR3 contains 15 residues. Germline values: CDR1 SGHAT, CDR2 FQNNGV. Filled out from reference TRBV11-2 and TRBJ2-2, the complete variable domain reads EAGVAQSPRYKIIEKRQSVAFWCNPISGHATLYWYQQILGQGPKLLIQFQNNGVVDDSQLPKDRFSAERLKGVDSTLKIQPAKLEDSAVYLCASSLANRVTGELFFGEGSRLTVL.

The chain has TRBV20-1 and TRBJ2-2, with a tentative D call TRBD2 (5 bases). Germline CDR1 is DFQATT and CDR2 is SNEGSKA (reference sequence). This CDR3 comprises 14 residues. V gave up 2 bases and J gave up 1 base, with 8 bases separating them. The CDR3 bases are TGCAGTGCTAGATGGACTCGGAACACCGGGGAGCTGTTTTTT. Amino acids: CSARWTRNTGELFF.

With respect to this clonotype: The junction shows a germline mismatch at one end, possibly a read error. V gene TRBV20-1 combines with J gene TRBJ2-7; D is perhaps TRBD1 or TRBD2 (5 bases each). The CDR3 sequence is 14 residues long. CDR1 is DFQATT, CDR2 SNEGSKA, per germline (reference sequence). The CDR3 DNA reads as TGCAGTCCTAGTACAGGACTGCCACCCTACGAGCAGTATTTC. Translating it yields CSPSTGLPPYEQYF.

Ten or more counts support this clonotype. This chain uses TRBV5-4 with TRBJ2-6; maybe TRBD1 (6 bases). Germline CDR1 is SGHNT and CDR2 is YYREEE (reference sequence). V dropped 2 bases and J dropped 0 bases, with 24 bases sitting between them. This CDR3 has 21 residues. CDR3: CASSFGPETGRIVSGANVLTF. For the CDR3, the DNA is TGTGCCAGCAGCTTCGGACCCGAGACAGGACGGATTGTCTCTGGGGCCAACGTCCTGACTTTC.

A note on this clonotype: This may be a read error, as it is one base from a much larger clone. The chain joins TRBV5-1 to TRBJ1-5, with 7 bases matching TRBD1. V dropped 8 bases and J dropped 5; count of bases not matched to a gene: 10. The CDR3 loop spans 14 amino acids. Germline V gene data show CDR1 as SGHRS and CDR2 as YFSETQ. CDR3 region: CARSPGTEYQPQHF. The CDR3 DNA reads TGCGCCAGGAGCCCGGGGACAGAGTATCAGCCCCAGCATTTT.

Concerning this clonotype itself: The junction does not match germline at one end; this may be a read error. The CDR3 DNA reads as TGTGCCAGTTACCCTCTCGGGTGGCAAGAGGCCCAGAACTTC. Encoded protein: CASYPLGWQEAQNF. The rearrangement joins TRBV7-9 to TRBJ2-5; no clear D. Germline CDR1 and CDR2: SEHNR and FQNEAQ (reference sequence). This CDR3 comprises 14 residues.

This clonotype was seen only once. CDR3 in amino acids: CSGGVGLNSEAFF. The CDR3 DNA reads TGCAGCGGGGGGGTCGGTTTGAACAGTGAGGCTTTCTTT. The V and J genes are TRBV29-1 and TRBJ1-1; perhaps TRBD1 as D (5 bases). The CDR3 is made up of 13 amino acids. V lost 7 bases and J 11 bases, leaving 23 bases between the germline ends. Germline assignment: CDR1 SQVTM and CDR2 ANQGSEA.

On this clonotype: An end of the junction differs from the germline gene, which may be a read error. The CDR3 sequence is CASSQEGQIGGGAFYNKQFF. The CDR3 DNA follows: TGCGCCAGCAGCCAAGAAGGACAGATCGGTGGGGGGGCCTTTTACAATAAGCAGTTCTTC. The chain links TRBV4-1 to TRBJ2-1; weak D call: TRBD2 (7 bases). Germline-derived CDR1 and CDR2 are MGHRA and YSYEKL. There are 20 residues in the CDR3.

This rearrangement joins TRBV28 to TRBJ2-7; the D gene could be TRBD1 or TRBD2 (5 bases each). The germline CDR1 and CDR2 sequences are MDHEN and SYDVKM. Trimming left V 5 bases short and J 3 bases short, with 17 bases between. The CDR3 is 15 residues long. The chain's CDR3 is CASSGPGRDGYEQYF. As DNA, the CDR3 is TGTGCCAGCAGTGGACCGGGCAGGGACGGCTACGAGCAGTACTTC.

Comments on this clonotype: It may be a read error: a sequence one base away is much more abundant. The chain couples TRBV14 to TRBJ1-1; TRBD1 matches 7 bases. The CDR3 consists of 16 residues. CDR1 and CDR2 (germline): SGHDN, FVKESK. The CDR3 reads CANSAHRGNLNTEAFF. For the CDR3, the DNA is TGTGCCAACAGCGCTCACAGGGGCAACCTGAACACTGAAGCTTTCTTT.

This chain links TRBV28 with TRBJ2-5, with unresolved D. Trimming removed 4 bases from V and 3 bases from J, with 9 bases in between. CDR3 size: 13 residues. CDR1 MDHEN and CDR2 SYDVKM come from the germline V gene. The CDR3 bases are TGTGCCAGCAGTTCAAGGGCAGAAGAGACCCAGTACTTC. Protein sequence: CASSSRAEETQYF.

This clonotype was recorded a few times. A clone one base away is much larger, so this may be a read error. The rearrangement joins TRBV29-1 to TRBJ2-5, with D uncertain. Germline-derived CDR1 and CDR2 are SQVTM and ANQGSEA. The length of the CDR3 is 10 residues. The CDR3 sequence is CGVGQETQYF. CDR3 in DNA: TGCGGCGTTGGGCAAGAGACCCAGTACTTC.

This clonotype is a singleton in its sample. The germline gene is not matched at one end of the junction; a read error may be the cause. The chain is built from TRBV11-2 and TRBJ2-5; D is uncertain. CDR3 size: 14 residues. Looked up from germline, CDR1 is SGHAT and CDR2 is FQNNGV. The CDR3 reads CARSPRQVKETQYF. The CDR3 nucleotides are TGTGCCCGCAGCCCTAGGCAGGTGAAAGAGACCCAGTACTTC.

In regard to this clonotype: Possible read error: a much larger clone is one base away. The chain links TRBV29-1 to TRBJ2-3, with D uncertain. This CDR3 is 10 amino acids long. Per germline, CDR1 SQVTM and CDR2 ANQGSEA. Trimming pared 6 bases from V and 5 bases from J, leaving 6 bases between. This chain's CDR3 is CSVLRDTQYF. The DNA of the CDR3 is TGCAGCGTCCTAAGAGATACGCAGTATTTT.

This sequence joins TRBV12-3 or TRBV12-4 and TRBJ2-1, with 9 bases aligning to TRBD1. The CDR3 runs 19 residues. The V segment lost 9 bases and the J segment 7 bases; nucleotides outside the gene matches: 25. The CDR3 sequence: CASSPNLRSGTGLRNEQFF. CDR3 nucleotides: TGTGCCAGTAGTCCGAATTTAAGGTCCGGGACAGGGCTAAGGAATGAGCAGTTCTTC.

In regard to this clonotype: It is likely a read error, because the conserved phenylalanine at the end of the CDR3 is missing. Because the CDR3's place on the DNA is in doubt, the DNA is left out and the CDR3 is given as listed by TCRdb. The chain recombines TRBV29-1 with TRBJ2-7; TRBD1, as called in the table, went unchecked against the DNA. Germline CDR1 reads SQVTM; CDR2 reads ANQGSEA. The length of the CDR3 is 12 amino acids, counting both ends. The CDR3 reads CSAGDRVGEQYL.

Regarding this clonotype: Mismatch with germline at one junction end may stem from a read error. CDR3 protein: CASSSGVPPQAYEQYF. The CDR3 DNA sequence: TGTGCGAGCAGTAGCGGGGTCCCCCCCCAGGCGTACGAGCAGTACTTC. The chain joins TRBV6-2 or TRBV6-3 to TRBJ2-7; 8 bases are a match to TRBD2. The CDR3 contains 16 residues. Germline V gene lookup returns CDR1 MNHEY and CDR2 SVGEGT.

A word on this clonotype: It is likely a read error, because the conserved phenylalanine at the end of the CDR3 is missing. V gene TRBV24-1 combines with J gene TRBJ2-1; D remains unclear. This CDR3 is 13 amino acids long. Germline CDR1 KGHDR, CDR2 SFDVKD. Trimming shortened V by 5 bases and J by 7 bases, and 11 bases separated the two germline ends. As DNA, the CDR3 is TGTGCCACCAGTGTTGTCCCCTTTAATGAGCAGTTCTGC. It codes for CATSVVPFNEQFC.

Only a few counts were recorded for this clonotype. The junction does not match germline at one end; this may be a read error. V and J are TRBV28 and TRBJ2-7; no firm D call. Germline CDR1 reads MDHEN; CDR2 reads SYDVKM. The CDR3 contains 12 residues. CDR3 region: CVSSLFPYEQYF. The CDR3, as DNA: TGTGTCAGCAGTTTATTTCCCTACGAGCAGTACTTC.

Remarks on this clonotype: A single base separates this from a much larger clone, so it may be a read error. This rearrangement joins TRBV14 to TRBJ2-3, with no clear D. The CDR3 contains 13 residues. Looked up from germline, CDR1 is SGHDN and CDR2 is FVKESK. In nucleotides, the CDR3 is TGTGTCAGCAGCCAGTTCACCCTTGACACGCAGTATTTT. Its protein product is CVSSQFTLDTQYF.

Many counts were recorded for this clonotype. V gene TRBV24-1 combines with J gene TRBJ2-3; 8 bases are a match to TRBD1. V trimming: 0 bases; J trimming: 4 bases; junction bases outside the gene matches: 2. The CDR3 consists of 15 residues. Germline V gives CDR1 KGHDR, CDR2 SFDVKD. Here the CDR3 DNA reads TGTGCCACCAGTGATTTGGGGACAGGCGCAGATACGCAGTATTTT. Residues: CATSDLGTGADTQYF.

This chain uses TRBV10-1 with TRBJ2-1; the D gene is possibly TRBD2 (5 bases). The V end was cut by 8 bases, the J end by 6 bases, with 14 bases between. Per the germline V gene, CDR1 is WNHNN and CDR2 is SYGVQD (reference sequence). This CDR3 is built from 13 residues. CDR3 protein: CASGSSRLNEQFF. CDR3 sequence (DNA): TGCGCCAGCGGGAGTAGCAGACTCAATGAGCAGTTCTTC.

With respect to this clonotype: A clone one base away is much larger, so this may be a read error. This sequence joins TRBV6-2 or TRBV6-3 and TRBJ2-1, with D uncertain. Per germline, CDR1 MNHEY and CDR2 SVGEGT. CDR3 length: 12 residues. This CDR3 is CANSYAVNEQFF. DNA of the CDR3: TGTGCCAACAGTTACGCCGTGAATGAGCAGTTCTTC.